The 21 T cell receptor beta chains listed next were all sequenced from one sample in a study of shared clonotypes between healthy human individuals (dated by TCRdb to the early 2020s). Library preparation was by the immunoSEQ multiplex PCR assay. What TCRdb holds here is the immuneACCESS table cut down to in-frame rearrangements. Part of the clones is not present; checked against another copy, under half of the missing clones reflect an unresolved V gene, and the others are unexplained. Present in this sample are 2 million to 2.5 million clones, 95% of which were seen just once. Less than 0.15% of the sample belongs to the ten largest clones. The sample taken for sequencing was naive CD4+ T cells sorted from blood. The cell subset or site label for this specimen denotes: CD45RA+ positively selected. The receptors were sampled from a man aged 18 to 30 in good health.

In its sample, this clone was seen once. In the same sample, other DNA sequences code for this CDR3. The chain couples TRBV6-5 to TRBJ1-1; a weak D match, TRBD1 (6 bases). Trimming cost V 2 bases and J 2 bases, with 9 bases left between them. The V gene's germline CDR1 is MNHEY and CDR2 SVGAGI. This CDR3 is 14 amino acids long. Written as DNA, the CDR3 is TGTGCCAGCAGTTACGGACAGAGAAACACTGAAGCTTTCTTT. Translating gives CASSYGQRNTEAFF.

The genes are TRBV18 and TRBJ2-7, with D maybe TRBD1 (6 bases). There are 14 residues in the CDR3. Germline assignment: CDR1 KGHSH and CDR2 LQKENI. Trimming took 1 base from V and 5 from J, leaving 12 bases between them. In DNA, the CDR3 is TGTGCCAGCTCACCACGGCAGGGGTACAACGAGCAGTACTTC. Encoded protein: CASSPRQGYNEQYF.

This chain uses TRBV30 with TRBJ1-2, with D hard to call. CDR1 GTSNPN and CDR2 SVGIG come from the germline V gene (reference sequence). V was shortened by 2 bases and J by 4 bases, with 8 bases between the two germline ends. The CDR3 spans 12 residues. The CDR3 protein is CAWSIGLYGYTF. DNA of the CDR3: TGTGCCTGGAGTATAGGTCTCTATGGCTACACCTTC.

The chain recombines TRBV5-1 with TRBJ1-6; maybe TRBD1 (5 bases). The CDR3 extends over 16 amino acids. Deletions cut 0 bases from V and 7 bases from J, with 14 bases between. The V gene's germline CDR1 is SGHRS and CDR2 YFSETQ. The CDR3 region is CASSLEGDPTNSPLHF. The CDR3 coding sequence is TGCGCCAGCAGCTTGGAAGGGGACCCAACAAATTCACCCCTCCACTTT.

V is TRBV18 and J is TRBJ2-7, with 12 bases lining up with TRBD2. The CDR3 totals 15 residues. V shed 1 base and J 3 bases; nucleotides not matched to a gene: 1. Germline V gene lookup returns CDR1 KGHSH and CDR2 LQKENI. As DNA, the CDR3 is TGTGCCAGCTCACCACGACTAGCGGGAGACTACGAGCAGTACTTC. It encodes CASSPRLAGDYEQYF.

This sequence joins TRBV28 and TRBJ2-7; no firm D call. CDR1 MDHEN and CDR2 SYDVKM come from the germline V gene. The V gene lost 3 bases and the J gene lost 2 bases, with 8 bases spanning the gap. The CDR3 runs to 13 residues. The CDR3 DNA reads TGTGCCAGCAGTTTTAGGGTACCCTACGAGCAGTACTTC. Translation gives CASSFRVPYEQYF.

The chain links TRBV6-1 to TRBJ2-3; 9 nucleotides line up with TRBD2. The J segment lost 2 bases and the V segment lost 5 bases, leaving 5 bases of the junction unmatched. The length of the CDR3 is 15 residues. CDR1 and CDR2 from the germline V gene are MNHNS and SASEGT. Here the CDR3 DNA reads TGTGCCAGCAGTCTTTGGACTAGCGCCACAGATACGCAGTATTTT. Its translation: CASSLWTSATDTQYF.

The chain recombines TRBV14 with TRBJ1-6; D remains ambiguous. The CDR3 covers 15 residues. Germline-derived CDR1 and CDR2 are SGHDN and FVKESK. Trimming stripped 0 bases from V and 2 bases from J, with 5 bases between. The CDR3 spells CASSQDLTYNSPLHF. In DNA, the CDR3 is TGTGCCAGCAGCCAAGACCTCACCTATAATTCACCCCTCCACTTT.

The table lists this clone with a count of one. The rearrangement links TRBV9 to TRBJ1-5, with TRBD1 as a possible D gene (6 bases). The CDR3 has 15 residues. Trimming took 4 bases from V and 4 from J, leaving 15 bases between them. The germline gives CDR1 SGDLS, CDR2 YYNGEE. CDR3: CASSSSGTLNQPQHF. CDR3 DNA: TGTGCCAGCAGCTCTTCGGGGACACTTAATCAGCCCCAGCATTTT.

This chain links TRBV21-1 with TRBJ2-1; TRBD2 is taken as the D call from the table, unchecked against the DNA. TRBV21-1 is annotated as a pseudogene. The CDR3 extends over 13 amino acids. CDR3 sequence reads: CASSRGSYNEQFF. The CDR3 bases are TGTGCCAGCAGCAGAGGGTCCTACAATGAGCAGTTCTTC.

This chain joins TRBV6-5 and TRBJ1-2; perhaps TRBD1 as D (6 bases). The V end lost 6 bases, the J end lost 8 bases, and 16 bases lay between the germline ends. Germline V lookup: CDR1 MNHEY, CDR2 SVGAGI. CDR3 length equals 13 residues. The DNA of the CDR3 is TGTGCCAGCAGGCCGGACAGTTTGGGGGGCTACACCTTC. It is translated as CASRPDSLGGYTF.

The chain has TRBV14 and TRBJ2-3; D perhaps matches TRBD2 (6 bases). Germline CDR1 is SGHDN and CDR2 is FVKESK. Trimming stripped 0 bases from V and 2 bases from J, with 12 bases between. CDR3 length: 16 amino acids. CDR3 DNA: TGTGCCAGCAGCCAAGATGGCGGGATGAACACAGATACGCAGTATTTT. Its protein product is CASSQDGGMNTDTQYF.

This clone was found once. The genes are TRBV6-6 and TRBJ2-3; 12 bases line up with TRBD2. Germline CDR1 MNHNY, CDR2 SVGAGI (reference sequence). Unmatched junction bases numbered 1, after V lost 1 base and J lost 2 bases. This CDR3 has 16 amino acids. Written as DNA, the CDR3 is TGTGCCAGCAGTTACTGGACTAGCGGGACCACAGATACGCAGTATTTT. This encodes CASSYWTSGTTDTQYF.

This clone was observed once. The chain combines TRBV25-1 with TRBJ2-7; the D gene could be TRBD1 or TRBD2 (5 bases each). Germline lookup yields CDR1 MGHDK and CDR2 SYGVNS. The V and J ends lost 2 bases and 7 bases respectively, with 12 bases between them. The length of the CDR3 is 13 residues. The CDR3 bases are TGTGCCAGCAGTGAAGGGACCCTGGGGGAGCAGTACTTC. Translated, it gives CASSEGTLGEQYF.

This clone has just one count. The genes are TRBV30 and TRBJ1-5; the D is unclear. This CDR3 is built from 13 residues. V lost 3 bases and J lost 4, with 10 bases in between. Germline lookup yields CDR1 GTSNPN and CDR2 SVGIG (reference sequence). CDR3 coding DNA: TGTGCCTGGAGCGGTGGGGAAAATCAGCCCCAGCATTTT. This codes for CAWSGGENQPQHF.

The chain links TRBV27 to TRBJ1-2; the D gene is possibly TRBD1 (6 bases). Germline lookup yields CDR1 MNHEY and CDR2 SMNVEV (reference sequence). Deletions cut 8 bases from V and 1 base from J, with 8 bases between. The CDR3 totals 12 residues. CDR3 bases: TGTGCCAGCGGGGGCCGTAACTATGGCTACACCTTC. Protein product: CASGGRNYGYTF.

The rearrangement links TRBV7-6 to TRBJ1-1; 7 bases are shared with TRBD1. Germline CDR1 reads SGHVS; CDR2 reads FNYEAQ. The CDR3 totals 15 residues. V shed 1 base and J 8 bases; nucleotides not matched to a gene: 10. The CDR3 nucleotides are TGTGCCAGCAGCTTAGTCGACAGGGTCACAACAGAAGCTTTCTTT. Translating it yields CASSLVDRVTTEAFF.

The chain is built from TRBV18 and TRBJ1-4, with D tentatively TRBD1 (5 bases). Germline CDR1 KGHSH, CDR2 LQKENI. This CDR3 has 15 residues. Trimming removed 1 base from V and 8 bases from J, with 14 bases in between. The CDR3 loop is CASSPRNRRGEKLFF. In DNA, the CDR3 is TGTGCCAGCTCACCACGAAACAGGCGGGGGGAAAAACTGTTTTTT.

This chain joins TRBV6-6 and TRBJ1-3; D is undetermined. V was cut by 3 bases and J by 4 bases, with 7 bases left in between. The V gene's germline CDR1 is MNHNY and CDR2 SVGAGI (reference sequence). This CDR3 has 13 residues. DNA for the CDR3: TGTGCCAGCAGTTATTTACAGGGAAACACCATATATTTT. Translated, it gives CASSYLQGNTIYF.

The rearrangement uses TRBV30 and TRBJ1-4, with 9 positions matching TRBD1. Trimming removed 2 bases from V and 8 bases from J; junction bases left unmatched: 6. The length of the CDR3 is 14 residues. Looked up from germline, CDR1 is GTSNPN and CDR2 is SVGIG (reference sequence). The CDR3 here is CAWSHRGLGEKLFF. CDR3 bases: TGTGCCTGGAGTCACAGGGGGCTAGGGGAAAAACTGTTTTTT.

The rearrangement joins TRBV27 to TRBJ1-5; 7 nucleotides align to TRBD1. The CDR3 covers 17 residues. Trimming took 5 bases from V and 7 from J; bases not matched to a gene: 17. The germline V gene has CDR1 MNHEY and CDR2 SMNVEV (reference sequence). DNA of the CDR3: TGTGCCAGCAGTCCGAACCCGGGACAGAGTCCACGCCAGCCCCAGCATTTT. Translating gives CASSPNPGQSPRQPQHF.